The sequence of this TCR beta chain was determined in a study of cytomegalovirus exposure and HLA in healthy donors. The PCR had 60 Vbeta and 13 Jbeta primers. TCRdb's copy holds only in-frame clones and misses some; the assay was immunoSEQ multiplex PCR. The sample shows about 120,000 clones, over 8% of them seen only once. This clone turned up a few times. The CDR3 has 14 amino acids. Germline-derived CDR1 and CDR2 are MDHEN and SYDVKM. V dropped 8 bases and J dropped 8; count of bases not matched to a gene: 9. The sequencing input was PBMCs. The clonotype was recovered from a man aged 25 to 40 in good health and CMV-seronegative. V usage is TRBV28 and J usage is TRBJ1-4; 9 bases fit TRBD1. In nucleotides, the CDR3 is TGTGCCAGCTGGGGGGACAGGGAGGGCGAAAAACTGTTTTTT. Encoded protein: CASWGDREGEKLFF.